This T cell receptor (beta chain) was captured in a study of blood T cell repertoires in COVID-19. Study at large: Both acute and convalescent COVID-19 samples were obtained from the United States, Italy and Spain. Sources were T cells, B-cell-depleted T cells, or PBMCs; the material itself was cDNA or gDNA.

Original analysis: Researchers report that nucleated cell counts were estimated from reference gene primer amplification. Measured with immunoSEQ multiplex PCR; TCRdb has only the in-frame clones, and not every one. The V and J calls and clone size come from that table; D and trimming were worked out from the DNA. The table records about 250,000 clones, about 80% of them present only once. This CDR3 is built from 17 residues. From germline, CDR1 is SGHNT and CDR2 YYREEE (reference sequence). Trimming removed 3 bases from V and 1 base from J; junction bases left unmatched: 9. Sequencing was done on a sample of peripheral blood. The receptor was isolated from a man aged 80 or over with acute or convalescent COVID-19. The rearrangement joins TRBV5-4 to TRBJ2-2, with 7 bases fitting TRBD1. The CDR3 DNA follows: TGTGCCAGCAGCTCAGGGGGACGGCTATTGAACACCGGGGAGCTGTTTTTT. It encodes CASSSGGRLLNTGELFF.